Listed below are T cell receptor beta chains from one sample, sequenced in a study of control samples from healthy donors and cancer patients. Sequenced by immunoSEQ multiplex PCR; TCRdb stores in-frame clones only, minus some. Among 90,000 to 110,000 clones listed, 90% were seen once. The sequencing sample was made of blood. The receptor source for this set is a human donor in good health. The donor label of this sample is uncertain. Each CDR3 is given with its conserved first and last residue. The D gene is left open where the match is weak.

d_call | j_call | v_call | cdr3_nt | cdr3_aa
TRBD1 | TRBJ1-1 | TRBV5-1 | TGCGCCAGCAGCCCGCAACCACAAGGACAGGGCGGGGTTGAAGCTTTCTTT | CASSPQPQGQGGVEAFF
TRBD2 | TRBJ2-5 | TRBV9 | TGTGCCAGCAGCGCCCTAGCGGGGAAAGAGACCCAGTACTTC | CASSALAGKETQYF
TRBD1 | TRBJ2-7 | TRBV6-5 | TGTGCCAGCAGCTCCGGGACAGGGGGGCACGAGCAGTACTTC | CASSSGTGGHEQYF
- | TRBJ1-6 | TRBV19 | TGTGCCAGTAGTATCCGACAGGTAAAGGCGGATTCACCCCTCCACTTT | CASSIRQVKADSPLHF
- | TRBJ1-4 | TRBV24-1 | TGTGCCACCAGTGAGCCCTCGCAGGAGGGTAATGAAAAACTGTTTTTT | CATSEPSQEGNEKLFF
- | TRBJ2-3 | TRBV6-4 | TGTGCCAGCAGTGACTCGAGTGGTACGCAGTATTTT | CASSDSSGTQYF
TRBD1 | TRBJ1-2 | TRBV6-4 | TGTGCCAGCAGTGATACGATCCAGGGGGCATGGCAAGGCTACACCTTC | CASSDTIQGAWQGYTF
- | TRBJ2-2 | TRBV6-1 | TGTGCCAGCAGTGAGGAGGACTCGGGGAGGTGGGCCGGGGAGCTGTTTTTT | CASSEEDSGRWAGELFF
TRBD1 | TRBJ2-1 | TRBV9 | TGTGCCAGCAGCGCGGACAGGGCAAACTACAATGAGCAGTTCTTC | CASSADRANYNEQFF
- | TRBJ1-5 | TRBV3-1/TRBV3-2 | TGTGCCAGCAGTCAGAAAGGGGGGGGGCCCCAGCATTTT | CASSQKGGGPQHF
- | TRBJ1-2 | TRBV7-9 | TGTGCCAGCAGCTTTTCGACTGCCCTGGGGAGCTACACCTTC | CASSFSTALGSYTF
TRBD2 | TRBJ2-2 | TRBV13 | TGTGCCAGCGGACTAGCCCCGTCAAGGACCGGGGAGCTGTTTTTT | CASGLAPSRTGELFF
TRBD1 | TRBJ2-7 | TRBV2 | TGTGCCTCGACCCGGCGGACAGGGGTAGACGAGCAGTACTTC | CASTRRTGVDEQYF
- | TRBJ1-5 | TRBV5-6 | TGTGCCAGCAGTCAAAGCTCGGGGGGTGGCCCCCAGCATTTT | CASSQSSGGGPQHF